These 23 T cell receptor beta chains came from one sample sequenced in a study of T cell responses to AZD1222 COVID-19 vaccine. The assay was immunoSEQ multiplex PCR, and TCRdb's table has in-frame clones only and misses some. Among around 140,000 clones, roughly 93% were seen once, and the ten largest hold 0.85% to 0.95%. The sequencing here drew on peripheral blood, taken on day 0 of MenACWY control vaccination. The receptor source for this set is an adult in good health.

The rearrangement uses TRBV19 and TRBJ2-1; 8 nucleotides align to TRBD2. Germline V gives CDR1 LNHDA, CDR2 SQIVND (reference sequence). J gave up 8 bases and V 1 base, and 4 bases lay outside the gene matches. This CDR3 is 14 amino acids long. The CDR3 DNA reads TGTGCCAGTAGTATAGGACTAGCGAGCGATGAGCAGTTCTTC. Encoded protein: CASSIGLASDEQFF.

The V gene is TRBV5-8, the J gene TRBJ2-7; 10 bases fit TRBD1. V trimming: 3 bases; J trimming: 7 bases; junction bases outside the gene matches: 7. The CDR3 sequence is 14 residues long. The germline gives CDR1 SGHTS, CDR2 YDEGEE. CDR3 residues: CASSYRDRGDEQYF. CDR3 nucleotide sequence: TGTGCCAGCAGCTACCGGGACAGGGGAGATGAGCAGTACTTC.

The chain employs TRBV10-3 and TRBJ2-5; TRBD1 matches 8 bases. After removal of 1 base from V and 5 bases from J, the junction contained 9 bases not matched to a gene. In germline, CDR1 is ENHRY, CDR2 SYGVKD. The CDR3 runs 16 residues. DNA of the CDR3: TGTGCCATCAGTGAGTTCACGCAGGGGGCTCACGAGACCCAGTACTTC. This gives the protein CAISEFTQGAHETQYF.

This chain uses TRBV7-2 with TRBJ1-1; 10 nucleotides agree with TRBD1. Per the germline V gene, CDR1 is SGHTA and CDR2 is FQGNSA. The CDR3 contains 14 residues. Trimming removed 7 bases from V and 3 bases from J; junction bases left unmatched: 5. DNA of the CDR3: TGTGCCAGCATCCGGGACAGGGGCGACACTGAAGCTTTCTTT. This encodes CASIRDRGDTEAFF.

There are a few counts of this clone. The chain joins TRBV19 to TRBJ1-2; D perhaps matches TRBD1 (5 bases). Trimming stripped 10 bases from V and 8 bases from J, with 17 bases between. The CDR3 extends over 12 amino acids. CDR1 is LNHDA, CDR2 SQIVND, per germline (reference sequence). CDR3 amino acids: CATRRGERGYTF. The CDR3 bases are TGTGCCACCAGGCGAGGGGAACGGGGCTACACCTTC.

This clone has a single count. CDR3 sequence reads: CASSLLGSSYEQYF. DNA for the CDR3: TGTGCCAGCAGCCTGCTTGGCAGCTCCTACGAGCAGTACTTC. The chain links TRBV5-8 to TRBJ2-7; unclear D gene. The CDR3 has 14 amino acids. The V gene's germline CDR1 is SGHTS and CDR2 YDEGEE. V was clipped by 4 bases and J by 0 bases, with 11 bases between them.

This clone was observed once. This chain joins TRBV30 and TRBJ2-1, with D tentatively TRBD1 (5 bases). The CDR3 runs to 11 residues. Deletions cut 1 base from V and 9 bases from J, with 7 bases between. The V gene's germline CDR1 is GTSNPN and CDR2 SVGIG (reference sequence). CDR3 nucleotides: TGTGCCTGGAGTGAGCAGGGTGAGCAGTTCTTC. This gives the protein CAWSEQGEQFF.

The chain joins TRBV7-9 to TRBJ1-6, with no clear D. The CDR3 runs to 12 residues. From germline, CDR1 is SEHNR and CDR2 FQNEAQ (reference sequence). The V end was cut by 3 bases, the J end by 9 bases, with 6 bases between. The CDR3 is CASSLMFSPLHF. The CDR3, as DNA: TGTGCCAGCAGCTTGATGTTTTCACCCCTCCACTTT. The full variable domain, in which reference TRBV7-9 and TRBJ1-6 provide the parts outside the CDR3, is DTGVSQNPRHKITKRGQNVTFRCDPISEHNRLYWYRQTLGQGPEFLTYFQNEAQLEKSRLLSDRFSAERPKGSFSTLEIQRTEQGDSAMYLCASSLMFSPLHFGNGTRLTVT.

CDR3 nucleotides: TGTGCCAGTAGTCTCGTGAGGGGGGGGATCGGTACGCAGTATTTT. Amino acid sequence: CASSLVRGGIGTQYF. This chain joins TRBV19 and TRBJ2-3; tentatively, D is TRBD2 (7 bases). Trimming left V 5 bases short and J 8 bases short, with 20 bases between. Germline CDR1 and CDR2: LNHDA and SQIVND (reference sequence). The CDR3 is made up of 15 amino acids. Variable domain in full (rest from reference TRBV19 and TRBJ2-3): DGGITQSPKYLFRKEGQNVTLSCEQNLNHDAMYWYRQDPGQGLRLIYYSQIVNDFQKGDIAEGYSVSREKKESFPLTVTSAQKNPTAFYLCASSLVRGGIGTQYFGPGTRLTVL.

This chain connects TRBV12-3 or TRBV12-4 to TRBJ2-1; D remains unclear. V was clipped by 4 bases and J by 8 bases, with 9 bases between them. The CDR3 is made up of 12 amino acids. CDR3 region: CASSSDEDEQFF. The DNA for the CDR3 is TGTGCCAGCAGTTCCGACGAGGATGAGCAGTTCTTC.

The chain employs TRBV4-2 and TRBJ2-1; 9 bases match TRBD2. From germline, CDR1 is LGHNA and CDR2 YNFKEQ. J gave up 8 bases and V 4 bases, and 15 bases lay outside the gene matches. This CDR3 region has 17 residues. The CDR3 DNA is TGTGCCAGCAGCCTGTCGTTCGGCGGGGGGGCCCAAGATGAGCAGTTCTTC. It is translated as CASSLSFGGGAQDEQFF.

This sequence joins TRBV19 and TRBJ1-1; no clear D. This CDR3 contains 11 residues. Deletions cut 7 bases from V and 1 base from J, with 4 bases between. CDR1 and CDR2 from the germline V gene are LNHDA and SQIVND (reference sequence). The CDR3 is CASKRNTEAFF. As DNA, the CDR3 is TGTGCCAGTAAAAGGAACACTGAAGCTTTCTTT.

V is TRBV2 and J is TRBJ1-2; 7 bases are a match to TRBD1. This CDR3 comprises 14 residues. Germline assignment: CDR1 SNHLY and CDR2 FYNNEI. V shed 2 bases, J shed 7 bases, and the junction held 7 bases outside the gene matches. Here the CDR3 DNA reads TGTGCCAGCAGTGAACATTGGACAGGTTCTGGCTACACCTTC. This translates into CASSEHWTGSGYTF.

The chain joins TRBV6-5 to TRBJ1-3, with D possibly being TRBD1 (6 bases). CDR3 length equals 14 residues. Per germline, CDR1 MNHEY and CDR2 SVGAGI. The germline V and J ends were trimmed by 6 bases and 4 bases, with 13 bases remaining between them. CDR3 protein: CASSSGAWGNTIYF. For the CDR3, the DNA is TGTGCCAGCAGCTCAGGGGCGTGGGGAAACACCATATATTTT.

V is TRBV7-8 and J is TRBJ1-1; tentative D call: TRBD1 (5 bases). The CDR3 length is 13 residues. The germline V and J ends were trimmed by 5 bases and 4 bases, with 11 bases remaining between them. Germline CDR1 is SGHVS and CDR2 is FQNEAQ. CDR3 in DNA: TGTGCCAGCAGCCGGTTCGGGGGCACTGAAGCTTTCTTT. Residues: CASSRFGGTEAFF.

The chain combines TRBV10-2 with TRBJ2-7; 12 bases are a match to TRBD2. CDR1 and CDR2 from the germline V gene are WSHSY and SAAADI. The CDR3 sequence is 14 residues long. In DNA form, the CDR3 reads TGCGCCAGCAGTGAGTCGGAAGGACTAGCGGGGCCCCGGGTC. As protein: CASSESEGLAGPRV.

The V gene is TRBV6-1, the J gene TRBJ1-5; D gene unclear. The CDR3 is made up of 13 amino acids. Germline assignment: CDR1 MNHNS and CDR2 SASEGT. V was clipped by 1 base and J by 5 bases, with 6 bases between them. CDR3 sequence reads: CASSEVVDQPQHF. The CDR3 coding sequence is TGTGCCAGCAGTGAAGTAGTGGATCAGCCCCAGCATTTT.

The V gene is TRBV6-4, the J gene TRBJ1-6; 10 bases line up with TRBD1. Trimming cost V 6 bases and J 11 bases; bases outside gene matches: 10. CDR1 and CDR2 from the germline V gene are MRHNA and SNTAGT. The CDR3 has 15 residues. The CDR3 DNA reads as TGTGCCAGCAGGGCCCCGGGACAGGGGTTTCCACCCCTCCACTTT. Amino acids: CASRAPGQGFPPLHF.

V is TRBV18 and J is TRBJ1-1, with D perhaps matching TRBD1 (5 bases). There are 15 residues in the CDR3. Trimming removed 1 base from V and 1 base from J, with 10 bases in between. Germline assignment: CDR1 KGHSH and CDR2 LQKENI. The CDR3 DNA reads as TGTGCCAGCTCACCACAGACAGCAACGAACACTGAAGCTTTCTTT. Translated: CASSPQTATNTEAFF.

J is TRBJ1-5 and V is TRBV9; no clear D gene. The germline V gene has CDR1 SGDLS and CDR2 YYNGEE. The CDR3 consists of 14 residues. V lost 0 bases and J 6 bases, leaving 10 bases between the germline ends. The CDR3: CASSVDGSGQPQHF. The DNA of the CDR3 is TGTGCCAGCAGCGTAGACGGGTCCGGTCAGCCCCAGCATTTT.

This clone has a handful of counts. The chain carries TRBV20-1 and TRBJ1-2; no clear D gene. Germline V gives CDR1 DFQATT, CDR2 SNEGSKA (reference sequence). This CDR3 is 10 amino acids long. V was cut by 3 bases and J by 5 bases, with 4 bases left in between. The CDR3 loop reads CSASFYGYTF. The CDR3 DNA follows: TGCAGTGCTAGTTTTTATGGCTACACCTTC.

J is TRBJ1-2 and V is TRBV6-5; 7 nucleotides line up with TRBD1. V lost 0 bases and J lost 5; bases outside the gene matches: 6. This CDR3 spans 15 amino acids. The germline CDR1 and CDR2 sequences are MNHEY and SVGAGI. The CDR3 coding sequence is TGTGCCAGCAGTTACTCAGGGACAGTTCAATATGGCTACACCTTC. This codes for CASSYSGTVQYGYTF.

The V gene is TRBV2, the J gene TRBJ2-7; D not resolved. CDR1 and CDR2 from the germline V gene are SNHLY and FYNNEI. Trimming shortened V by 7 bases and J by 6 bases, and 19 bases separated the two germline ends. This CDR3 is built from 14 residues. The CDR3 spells CASTEDPTFFEQYF. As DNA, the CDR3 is TGTGCCAGCACTGAGGATCCGACCTTTTTCGAGCAGTACTTC.